The clone carrying this T cell receptor beta chain was detected ten times or more. A single record per CDR3 protein comes from TCRdb applying MiXCR to the RACE reads. The table lists roughly 82,000 distinct CDR3 sequences, 10% to 15% of them singletons, with 3.5% in the top ten. This sample is part of a study of human T cells and chemical hapten exposure. This CDR3 spans 14 amino acids. Per germline, CDR1 SGHTA and CDR2 FQGTGA. V was trimmed by 7 bases and J by 4 bases, leaving 13 bases between them. Regarding time point: patch test 1, 2 weeks after DPC sensitization. This sample's treatment: therapeutic diphenylcyclopropenone sensitization with weekly scalp DPC.

The chain recombines TRBV7-3 with TRBJ2-2; D is undetermined. The TCR sequence derives from a woman aged 55-70 years with alopecia areata. Some clones in this sample may be carry-over from other donors' samples. The sample here was whole blood, taken in connection with sensitization to the hapten diphenylcyclopropenone (DPC). In DNA, the CDR3 is TGTGCCAGCACCTACCCCGGTGGCACCGGGGAGCTGTTTTTT. It codes for CASTYPGGTGELFF.